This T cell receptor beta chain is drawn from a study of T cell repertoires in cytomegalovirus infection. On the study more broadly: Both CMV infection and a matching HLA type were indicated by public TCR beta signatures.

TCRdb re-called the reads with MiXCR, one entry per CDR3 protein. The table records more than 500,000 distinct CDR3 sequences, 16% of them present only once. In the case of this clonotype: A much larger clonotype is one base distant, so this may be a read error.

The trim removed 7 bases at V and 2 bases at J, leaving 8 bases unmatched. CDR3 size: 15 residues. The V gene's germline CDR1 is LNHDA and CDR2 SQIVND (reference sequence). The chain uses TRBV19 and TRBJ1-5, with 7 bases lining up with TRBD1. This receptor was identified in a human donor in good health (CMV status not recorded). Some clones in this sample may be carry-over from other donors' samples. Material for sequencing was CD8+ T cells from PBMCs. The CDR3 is CASNDRDACNQPQHF. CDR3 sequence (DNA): TGTGCCAGTAATGACAGGGATGCGTGCAATCAGCCCCAGCATTTT.